Listed here are 20 T cell receptor beta chains from one sample, sequenced in a study of T-cell reconstitution after alpha-beta-depleted transplantation in children. The TCRbeta library was prepared with unique molecular identifiers. A single record per CDR3 protein comes from TCRdb applying MiXCR to the PCR reads. The sample gives almost 600,000 distinct CDR3 sequences, around 27% of which show up once; approximately 39% is in the top ten. The source material was PBMCs, sampled before TCRalphabeta/CD19-depleted stem cell transplant. These receptor sequences come from a boy under two years old with Wiskott-Aldrich syndrome, due to receive a stem cell transplant.

This sequence joins TRBV29-1 and TRBJ1-2, with D uncertain. This CDR3 has 14 residues. The germline V and J ends were trimmed by 6 bases and 3 bases, with 17 bases remaining between them. The germline gives CDR1 SQVTM, CDR2 ANQGSEA. This chain's CDR3 is CSVGGILSDYGYTF. In nucleotides, the CDR3 is TGCAGCGTCGGAGGAATTTTATCGGACTATGGCTACACCTTC.

The gene calls are TRBV2 and TRBJ1-4, with D unclear. With 4 bases removed from V and 8 bases from J, the gap between germline ends came to 11 bases. Germline V lookup: CDR1 SNHLY, CDR2 FYNNEI. This CDR3 region has 13 residues. This CDR3 reads CASSAGYMEKLFF. The CDR3 bases are TGTGCCAGCAGTGCCGGGTACATGGAAAAACTGTTTTTT.

This clonotype was seen more than once but under ten times. The chain uses TRBV29-1 and TRBJ2-2; perhaps TRBD2 as D (5 bases). This CDR3 region has 15 residues. The V and J ends lost 7 bases and 0 bases respectively, with 15 bases between them. Germline lookup yields CDR1 SQVTM and CDR2 ANQGSEA. As DNA, the CDR3 is TGCAGCGGCCGGGGAAGCTTCGCGAACACCGGGGAGCTGTTTTTT. Translated, it gives CSGRGSFANTGELFF.

This clonotype was counted a few times. The V call is TRBV29-1, the J call TRBJ2-4, with D hard to call. The CDR3 runs 13 residues. The germline V gene has CDR1 SQVTM and CDR2 ANQGSEA. The V and J ends lost 4 bases and 0 bases respectively, with 7 bases between them. For the CDR3, the DNA is TGCAGCGTTGGTACCCTAGCCAAAAACATTCAGTACTTC. Translated, it gives CSVGTLAKNIQYF.

V usage is TRBV20-1 and J usage is TRBJ2-1; no reliable D call. Germline loops: CDR1 DFQATT, CDR2 SNEGSKA (reference sequence). Trimming pared 3 bases from V and 5 bases from J, leaving 14 bases between. There are 14 residues in the CDR3. Here the CDR3 DNA reads TGCAGTGCTAGTGGAAAGGAAGGAGACAATGAGCAGTTCTTC. It specifies CSASGKEGDNEQFF.

This clonotype was detected a few times. This rearrangement joins TRBV6-5 to TRBJ2-3, with a weak D call TRBD2 (5 bases). Trimming took 2 bases from V and 3 from J, leaving 9 bases between them. The length of the CDR3 is 14 residues. Germline V gene sequence: CDR1 MNHEY, CDR2 SVGAGI. CDR3 bases: TGTGCCAGCAGTTACGGTGGGAGAACAGATACGCAGTATTTT. It encodes CASSYGGRTDTQYF.

The V call is TRBV2, the J call TRBJ2-1, with 8 bases lining up with TRBD1. V dropped 8 bases and J dropped 2; count of bases not matched to a gene: 8. The CDR3 is 15 residues long. CDR1 and CDR2 (germline): SNHLY, FYNNEI. CDR3 protein: CASLDRGATYNEQFF. The CDR3 bases are TGTGCCAGCCTAGACAGGGGAGCTACCTACAATGAGCAGTTCTTC.

There are a few counts of this clonotype. The chain is built from TRBV5-1 and TRBJ2-1, with 9 bases that match TRBD2. CDR3 length: 15 amino acids. V lost 4 bases, J lost 5 bases, and 7 bases stayed unmatched. The germline gives CDR1 SGHRS, CDR2 YFSETQ. CDR3: CASSLSGGINNEQFF. CDR3 DNA: TGCGCCAGCAGCCTAAGCGGGGGGATAAACAATGAGCAGTTCTTC.

This clonotype was detected only a few times. This chain links TRBV3-1 with TRBJ2-7; D unresolved. V shed 3 bases and J shed 8 bases, with 14 bases lying between them. The CDR3 spans 13 residues. The V gene's germline CDR1 is LGHDT and CDR2 YNNKEL (reference sequence). CDR3 protein: CASSHGPVGKQYF. The CDR3 DNA is TGTGCCAGCAGCCACGGACCGGTTGGCAAGCAGTACTTC.

The chain recombines TRBV20-1 with TRBJ2-5; 8 bases fit TRBD1. This CDR3 comprises 14 residues. V shed 3 bases and J 3 bases; nucleotides not matched to a gene: 6. CDR1 is DFQATT and CDR2 is SNEGSKA in the germline V gene (reference sequence). CDR3 nucleotides: TGCAGTGCTAGGGCTCCGGGACAGGAAGAGACCCAGTACTTC. Translated, it gives CSARAPGQEETQYF.

This rearrangement joins TRBV12-3 or TRBV12-4 to TRBJ2-2, with 9 bases matching TRBD1. Losses at the gene ends were 6 bases for V and 6 bases for J; bases not matched to a gene: 8. This CDR3 is built from 15 residues. The CDR3 nucleotides are TGTGCCAGCAGGCTCGACAGGGGGACGGCCGGGGAGCTGTTTTTT. Translating it yields CASRLDRGTAGELFF.

CDR3 nucleotides: TGCGCCAGCAGCGTAAGGGACTTCTCCTCCGGGGAGCTGTTTTTT. It yields the protein CASSVRDFSSGELFF. This sequence joins TRBV5-1 and TRBJ2-2, with D tentatively TRBD2 (6 bases). The germline V gene encodes CDR1 SGHRS and CDR2 YFSETQ. Trimming removed 4 bases from V and 6 bases from J, with 16 bases in between. The CDR3 runs 15 residues.

The DNA of the CDR3 is TGTGCCAGCAGTTTGAGGGACAGGGTATACAAGAATGAGCAGTTCTTC. Translation: CASSLRDRVYKNEQFF. The chain carries TRBV12-3 or TRBV12-4 and TRBJ2-1; 9 bases line up with TRBD1. V trimming: 3 bases; J trimming: 7 bases; junction bases outside the gene matches: 10. This CDR3 has 16 residues.

This chain links TRBV12-3 or TRBV12-4 with TRBJ1-1; D is uncertain. The CDR3 has 15 amino acids. The V end was cut by 6 bases, the J end by 1 base, with 15 bases between. The CDR3 DNA reads as TGTGCCAGCAGCCCATTCAGTCGGCGGAACACTGAAGCTTTCTTT. Its protein is CASSPFSRRNTEAFF.

This clonotype was seen only a few times. The chain combines TRBV10-3 with TRBJ1-4; D gene uncertain. V lost 0 bases and J lost 8, with 4 bases in between. CDR3 size: 12 residues. CDR1 and CDR2 from the germline V gene are ENHRY and SYGVKD. CDR3 residues: CAISESREKLFF. The CDR3 nucleotides read TGTGCCATCAGTGAGTCGCGCGAAAAACTGTTTTTT.

The chain is built from TRBV19 and TRBJ2-7; the match to TRBD2 covers 7 bases. Germline assignment: CDR1 LNHDA and CDR2 SQIVND (reference sequence). The V segment lost 3 bases and the J segment 2 bases; nucleotides outside the gene matches: 1. The CDR3 consists of 13 residues. DNA for the CDR3: TGTGCCAGTAGTATCGGGGGGACCTACGAGCAGTACTTC. As protein: CASSIGGTYEQYF.

The chain couples TRBV20-1 to TRBJ2-3, with a weak D call TRBD2 (6 bases). The ends were cut back, 1 base at V and 9 bases at J, with 20 bases in the middle. CDR1 DFQATT and CDR2 SNEGSKA come from the germline V gene (reference sequence). This CDR3 has 15 amino acids. This chain's CDR3 is CSARGAGGATTTQYF. The CDR3 nucleotides are TGCAGTGCTAGAGGCGCCGGCGGGGCTACCACGACGCAGTATTTT.

V and J are TRBV20-1 and TRBJ1-5; 7 bases agree with TRBD1. V was clipped by 8 bases and J by 4 bases; unmatched bases: 8. There are 13 residues in the CDR3. Germline assignment: CDR1 DFQATT and CDR2 SNEGSKA (reference sequence). The CDR3 loop is CSFGDSRNQPQHF. The CDR3 DNA is TGCAGTTTCGGGGACAGCAGAAATCAGCCCCAGCATTTT.

This chain joins TRBV5-1 and TRBJ2-2, with TRBD2 matching 10 bases. Per germline, CDR1 SGHRS and CDR2 YFSETQ. The CDR3 runs 15 residues. With V trimmed by 6 bases and J by 4 bases, 6 bases remained unmatched. CDR3 sequence: CASMLASGGTGELFF. The CDR3 coding sequence is TGCGCCAGCATGCTTGCTAGCGGGGGCACCGGGGAGCTGTTTTTT. The whole variable domain, remainder taken from reference TRBV5-1 and TRBJ2-2, is KAGVTQTPRYLIKTRGQQVTLSCSPISGHRSVSWYQQTPGQGLQFLFEYFSETQRNKGNFPGRFSGRQFSNSRSEMNVSTLELGDSALYLCASMLASGGTGELFFGEGSRLTVL.

In its sample, this clonotype was seen a few times. The rearrangement joins TRBV29-1 to TRBJ2-1; perhaps TRBD2 as D (5 bases). This CDR3 comprises 15 residues. Between the trimmed V and J ends, which lost 3 bases and 3 bases, there was a span of 15 bases. The germline V gene encodes CDR1 SQVTM and CDR2 ANQGSEA. CDR3 in amino acids: CSVDWAGEIYNEQFF. In DNA form, the CDR3 reads TGCAGCGTTGACTGGGCGGGTGAAATCTACAATGAGCAGTTCTTC.